A selection of T cell receptor beta chains follows, all from one sample in a study of Ad26.COV2.S vaccination and SARS-CoV-2 variants. Data came from immunoSEQ multiplex PCR; TCRdb stores just in-frame clones and leaves some out. In the table there are about 350,000 clones, about 88% of which are singletons. Sequencing used peripheral blood, obtained in a trial of Ad26.COV2.S vaccine versus placebo. These receptors were taken from a person between 18 and 60 years old who received the Ad26.COV2.S COVID-19 vaccine or a placebo. Both conserved end residues are part of each CDR3. The D gene is left open where the match is weak. Part of the rows lack a size; the others show once, few, many or a class for expanded clones.

>-|TRBV11-2|TRBJ1-5|-
TGTGCCAGCAGCTTTGGCGATTATCAGCCCCAGCATTTT
CASSFGDYQPQHF
>-|TRBV28|TRBJ1-2|TRBD1
TGTGCCAGCAATACCGGGACAGGTGCCGGCTATGGCTACACCTTC
CASNTGTGAGYGYTF
>once|TRBV19|TRBJ2-4|TRBD2
TGTGCCAGTTCTGGGACTAGCGTCAAAAACATTCAGTACTTC
CASSGTSVKNIQYF
>-|TRBV30|TRBJ2-3|-
TGTGCCTGGGGGACAAAGGGGGCAGATACGCAGTATTTT
CAWGTKGADTQYF
>once|TRBV19|TRBJ2-2|TRBD1
TGTGCCAGTAGTATAATGGGACAGGGGGCCGGGGAGCTGTTTTTT
CASSIMGQGAGELFF
>once|TRBV7-8|TRBJ1-2|-
TGTGCCAGCAGCTTAGCGACCATCTCCTATGGCTACACCTTC
CASSLATISYGYTF
>-|TRBV5-4|TRBJ2-2|-
TGTGCCAGCAGCTCCAACCAGGGGGGGAAGACCGGGGAGCTGTTTTTT
CASSSNQGGKTGELFF
>-|TRBV28|TRBJ1-1|-
TGTGCCAGCAGCTCGGGGGGGAGGACTGAAGCTTTCTTT
CASSSGGRTEAFF
>-|TRBV27|TRBJ2-7|TRBD1
TGTGCCAGCAGTACCCGGGACAGGGGTTTGAACGAGCAGTACTTC
CASSTRDRGLNEQYF
>-|TRBV10-1|TRBJ2-3|-
TGCGCCAGCAGTGAGCGGGACGGCTTTCGCACAGATACGCAGTATTTT
CASSERDGFRTDTQYF
>-|TRBV4-2|TRBJ2-6|TRBD1
TGTGCCAGCAGCCAAGAAGCAGGGGGCCTGGCCAACGTCCTGACTTTC
CASSQEAGGLANVLTF
>once|TRBV7-9|TRBJ1-5|-
TGTGCCAGCAGCCACTGGGAAGATCAGCCCCAGCATTTT
CASSHWEDQPQHF
>-|TRBV10-3|TRBJ2-2|-
TGTGCCATGAAAGGACAGATGACCGGGGAGCTGTTTTTT
CAMKGQMTGELFF
>-|TRBV18|TRBJ2-7|-
TGTGCCAGCTCACCCTTTGGTCTCGTCGAGCAGTACTTC
CASSPFGLVEQYF
>-|TRBV20-1|TRBJ2-5|-
TGCAGTGCTAGCACACAAGAGACCCAGTACTTC
CSASTQETQYF
>-|TRBV10-3|TRBJ1-3|-
TGTGCCATCAGTGAGAGGGGTGGGAACACCATATATTTT
CAISERGGNTIYF
>medium-sized|TRBV28|TRBJ1-2|-
TGTGCCAGCAGTTTAGGGGGGGTCCATGGCTACACCTTC
CASSLGGVHGYTF
>-|TRBV6-4|TRBJ2-7|-
TGTGCCAGCAGTCTTATTAGGACAGAAGGTGGGAATGAGCAGTACTTC
CASSLIRTEGGNEQYF
>once|TRBV7-9|TRBJ1-4|-
TGTGCCAGCACCCGACAGTCAACTAATGAAAAACTGTTTTTT
CASTRQSTNEKLFF
>-|TRBV4-3|TRBJ2-7|TRBD1
TGCGCCAGCAGCCCGACCGGGACAGGGGGCTCCTACGAGCAGTACTTC
CASSPTGTGGSYEQYF
>once|TRBV6-5|TRBJ2-3|TRBD1
TGTGCCAGCATCCAGGACAGGGGTAGGGGTACGCAGTATTTT
CASIQDRGRGTQYF
>-|TRBV3-1/TRBV3-2|TRBJ2-7|TRBD2
TGTGCCAGCAGCCAAGCTGGGACTAGCGGGAGCTCCTACGAGCAGTACTTC
CASSQAGTSGSSYEQYF
>-|TRBV5-1|TRBJ1-3|-
TGCGCCAGCAGCTTGGAGTATCAATCTGGAAACACCATATATTTT
CASSLEYQSGNTIYF
>-|TRBV18|TRBJ2-7|-
TGTGCCAGCTCACCAGGAGGAGGGGCTGGGGGCTACGAGCAGTACTTC
CASSPGGGAGGYEQYF
>-|TRBV30|TRBJ2-2|TRBD1
TGTCAGGGGGCGTATTTCGGGGAGCTGTTTTTT
CQGAYFGELFF
>-|TRBV5-5|TRBJ2-5|TRBD2
TGTGCCAGCAGCTTGCAAGCGGGAGAACAAGAGACCCAGTACTTC
CASSLQAGEQETQYF
>-|TRBV4-3|TRBJ2-7|TRBD2
TGCGCCAGCAGCCAGGATTTGACTAGCGGGAGGGCCGATGAGCAGTACTTC
CASSQDLTSGRADEQYF
>once|TRBV6-6|TRBJ1-5|-
TGTGCCAGCAGTTACAAGAGTTATAGCAATCAGCCCCAGCATTTT
CASSYKSYSNQPQHF
>few|TRBV2|TRBJ1-2|-
TGTGCCAGCAGCAGAGGAGACTATGGCTACACCTTC
CASSRGDYGYTF
>-|TRBV9|TRBJ1-2|-
TGTGCCAGCAGTTATCGACAGGACTCTAACTATGGCTACACCTTC
CASSYRQDSNYGYTF
>-|TRBV4-2|TRBJ2-3|TRBD2
TGTGCCAGCAGCCAAGAGGGGAGCGGGAGTGATACGCAGTATTTT
CASSQEGSGSDTQYF
>-|TRBV5-4|TRBJ2-1|TRBD2
TGTGCCAGCAGCCGCGGGGGGAGCTCCTACAATGAGCAGTTCTTC
CASSRGGSSYNEQFF
>-|TRBV12-3/TRBV12-4|TRBJ2-7|TRBD1
TGTGCCAGCAGTTGGGGTACAGGGGGTATCTGGTACTTC
CASSWGTGGIWYF
>-|TRBV24-1|TRBJ1-1|-
TGTGCCACCAGTGATCCATACGGTAAAGCTTTCTTT
CATSDPYGKAFF
>-|TRBV28|TRBJ2-4|-
TGTGCCACCTTAAGGGTGGACATTCAGTACTTC
CATLRVDIQYF
>-|TRBV30|TRBJ1-1|TRBD1
TGTGCCTCCACCGGGACAGCGAACACTGAAGCTTTCTTT
CASTGTANTEAFF
>-|TRBV7-2|TRBJ1-2|TRBD1
TGTGCCAGCAGCTTAGAGGTCCGGACAGGGGGAGGCTACACCTTC
CASSLEVRTGGGYTF
>few|TRBV6-2/TRBV6-3|TRBJ2-6|-
TGTGCCAGCAGTTACGTAGTCTCTGGGGCCAACGTCCTGACTTTC
CASSYVVSGANVLTF
>-|TRBV6-5|TRBJ2-5|-
TGTGCCAGCTCTACATGGGCCAGCCGGGAGACCCAGTACTTC
CASSTWASRETQYF
>-|TRBV7-3|TRBJ2-5|-
TGTGCCAGCAGCTTACTTAATAGCGTCCAAGAGACCCAGTACTTC
CASSLLNSVQETQYF